Listed below are T cell receptor beta chains from one sample, sequenced in a study of cytomegalovirus exposure and HLA in healthy donors. Only in-frame clones appear in the TCRdb table, and some are missing; sequencing was by immunoSEQ multiplex PCR. The sample lists some 130,000 clones, roughly three quarters occurring once. Source material: PBMCs. The receptors shown here come from a man under 40 in good health and CMV-seronegative. Both conserved end residues are part of each CDR3. D genes are given only for firm matches. Part of the rows lack a size; the others show once, few, many or a class for expanded clones.

v_gene	d_gene	abundance	j_gene	CDR3aa	CDR3nt
TRBV4-1	TRBD1	once	TRBJ2-1	CASSQDLNRQGAPSSYNEQFF	TGCGCCAGCAGCCAAGATCTGAACCGGCAGGGGGCCCCCAGCTCCTACAATGAGCAGTTCTTC
TRBV18	TRBD1	NA	TRBJ2-5	CASSKTGVETQYF	TGTGCCAGCTCAAAAACAGGGGTGGAGACCCAGTACTTC
TRBV30	TRBD1	NA	TRBJ1-2	CAGKGQGEDGYTF	TGTGCCGGGAAAGGACAGGGGGAGGATGGCTACACCTTC
TRBV15	NA	NA	TRBJ1-2	CATSRDRGSNYTF	TGTGCCACCAGCAGAGATCGCGGGTCTAACTACACCTTC
TRBV18	NA	NA	TRBJ2-7	CASSPLDTSYEQYF	TGTGCCAGCTCACCTTTGGACACCTCCTACGAGCAGTACTTC
TRBV2	NA	NA	TRBJ2-7	CASTSAGPYEQYF	TGTGCCAGCACATCGGCAGGGCCCTACGAGCAGTACTTC
TRBV6-4	TRBD1	few	TRBJ2-2	CASSTGPGQGTGELFF	TGTGCCAGCAGTACAGGTCCGGGACAGGGCACCGGGGAGCTGTTTTTT
TRBV27	NA	NA	TRBJ1-5	CASSLIRDQPQHF	TGTGCCAGCAGTTTGATCAGGGATCAGCCCCAGCATTTT
TRBV29-1	TRBD1	NA	TRBJ1-2	CSVGQGYGYTF	TGCAGCGTGGGACAGGGTTATGGCTACACCTTC
TRBV6-1	NA	NA	TRBJ1-5	CASSDSGNQPQHF	TGTGCCAGCAGTGACAGTGGCAATCAGCCCCAGCATTTT
TRBV19	NA	NA	TRBJ1-1	CASSIKGGVTEAFF	TGTGCCAGTAGTATAAAGGGAGGTGTGACTGAAGCTTTCTTT